Presented here are 15 T cell receptor beta chains from one specimen sequenced in a study of cytomegalovirus exposure and HLA in healthy donors. The PCR contained 60 Vbeta and 13 Jbeta primers. Produced via immunoSEQ multiplex PCR; TCRdb's table is partial and in-frame only. The sample has about 89,000 clones; roughly 70% are singletons. The sample was PBMCs. The receptors shown here come from a male donor in good health and CMV-seronegative.

The chain couples TRBV7-9 to TRBJ2-2, with TRBD1 identical over 7 bases. Trimming cost V 5 bases and J 4 bases; bases outside gene matches: 7. The CDR3 consists of 15 residues. Germline V gene data show CDR1 as SEHNR and CDR2 as FQNEAQ (reference sequence). Here the CDR3 reads CASSPQGQLTGELFF. The CDR3 coding sequence is TGTGCCAGCAGCCCTCAGGGACAGCTCACCGGGGAGCTGTTTTTT.

The V call is TRBV6-5, the J call TRBJ1-1, with TRBD1 as a possible D gene (5 bases). CDR1 MNHEY and CDR2 SVGAGI come from the germline V gene. CDR3 length: 12 amino acids. The V and J ends lost 6 bases and 5 bases respectively, with 10 bases between them. The CDR3 reads CASSPGGTEAFF. DNA for the CDR3: TGTGCCAGCAGCCCCGGGGGGACTGAAGCTTTCTTT.

The CDR3 sequence is CASSSSGGDTIYF. DNA of the CDR3: TGTGCCAGCAGCTCTAGCGGGGGGGACACCATATATTTT. This rearrangement joins TRBV7-6 to TRBJ1-3; D possibly corresponds to TRBD1 (5 bases). The CDR3 is made up of 13 amino acids. Germline V lookup: CDR1 SGHVS, CDR2 FNYEAQ. V was shortened by 4 bases and J by 8 bases, with 12 bases between the two germline ends.

This clone was picked up a small number of times. This sequence joins TRBV7-2 and TRBJ2-7; 10 bases line up with TRBD2. Germline trimming cut 2 bases from V and 6 bases from J; bases unmatched to any gene: 7. This CDR3 is 15 amino acids long. CDR1 SGHTA and CDR2 FQGNSA come from the germline V gene. CDR3 protein: CASSLSLAGASEQYF. In DNA form, the CDR3 reads TGTGCCAGCAGCTTAAGTCTAGCGGGAGCATCCGAGCAGTACTTC.

The chain joins TRBV7-9 to TRBJ2-2; 9 nucleotides align to TRBD2. Looked up from germline, CDR1 is SEHNR and CDR2 is FQNEAQ (reference sequence). This CDR3 region has 16 residues. Germline trimming cut 5 bases from V and 3 bases from J; bases unmatched to any gene: 7. The CDR3 coding sequence is TGTGCCAGCAGCCGTTTACTAGCGGGCTACACCGGGGAGCTGTTTTTT. Translated, it gives CASSRLLAGYTGELFF. Combining the CDR3 with reference TRBV7-9 and TRBJ2-2 gives the whole variable domain DTGVSQNPRHKITKRGQNVTFRCDPISEHNRLYWYRQTLGQGPEFLTYFQNEAQLEKSRLLSDRFSAERPKGSFSTLEIQRTEQGDSAMYLCASSRLLAGYTGELFFGEGSRLTVL.

This clone appeared once. The chain has TRBV19 and TRBJ1-2, with 8 bases that match TRBD1. This CDR3 region has 14 residues. With 5 bases clipped from V and 3 bases from J, the junction kept 5 bases outside the gene matches. Germline V lookup: CDR1 LNHDA, CDR2 SQIVND (reference sequence). The CDR3 region has the DNA TGTGCCAGTAGTGACAGGGGAGTGGACTATGGCTACACCTTC. Residues: CASSDRGVDYGYTF.

V and J are TRBV9 and TRBJ1-1, with D unclear. The CDR3 spans 13 residues. Per the germline V gene, CDR1 is SGDLS and CDR2 is YYNGEE. V gave up 4 bases and J gave up 7 bases, with 14 bases separating them. CDR3: CASSPPRESEAFF. The CDR3 nucleotides are TGTGCCAGCAGCCCCCCCCGGGAGAGTGAAGCTTTCTTT.

The chain joins TRBV27 to TRBJ2-7, with D hard to call. Between the trimmed V and J ends, which lost 6 bases and 7 bases, there was a span of 10 bases. CDR3 length: 11 amino acids. The V gene's germline CDR1 is MNHEY and CDR2 SMNVEV (reference sequence). The CDR3 region is CASRNQAEQYF. CDR3 in DNA: TGTGCCAGCAGGAACCAAGCGGAGCAGTACTTC.

CDR3 nucleotides: TGTGCCAGCAGTTTACGTTTTAGGCCAAGACCGAGCGATGGCTACACCTTC. Translation gives CASSLRFRPRPSDGYTF. This chain uses TRBV27 with TRBJ1-2; D remains ambiguous. Between the trimmed V and J ends, which lost 2 bases and 6 bases, there was a span of 22 bases. The CDR3 loop spans 17 amino acids. The germline gives CDR1 MNHEY, CDR2 SMNVEV (reference sequence).

The chain uses TRBV5-6 and TRBJ1-5; D ambiguous. The germline V gene has CDR1 SGHDT and CDR2 YYEEEE. This CDR3 is built from 14 residues. Trimming took off 2 bases at V and 3 bases at J, with 9 bases between the two ends. The CDR3 protein is CASSLATVNQPQHF. In DNA, the CDR3 is TGTGCCAGCAGCTTAGCAACAGTCAATCAGCCCCAGCATTTT.

J is TRBJ2-5 and V is TRBV27; D perhaps matches TRBD2 (5 bases). Judging by the DNA end, TRBJ2-7 fits better; the J call may be wrong. The germline CDR1 and CDR2 sequences are MNHEY and SMNVEV (reference sequence). This CDR3 region has 14 residues. The CDR3 protein is CASSFTGRRYEQYF. The CDR3 region has the DNA TGTGCCAGCAGTTTTACGGGTAGGAGGTACGAGCAGTACTTC.

J is TRBJ2-6 and V is TRBV7-2, with 9 bases matching TRBD1. V lost 6 bases to trimming and J lost 4 bases; unmatched junction nucleotides: 10. The CDR3 runs to 17 residues. Germline CDR1 SGHTA, CDR2 FQGNSA. The CDR3 DNA follows: TGTGCCAGCAGAGGACAGGGGTCTGGAGGGGGGGCCAACGTCCTGACTTTC. Translating gives CASRGQGSGGGANVLTF.

In its sample, this clone was seen a few times. This chain joins TRBV6-5 and TRBJ2-1, with 8 bases lining up with TRBD2. CDR1 and CDR2 (germline): MNHEY, SVGAGI. The V and J ends lost 5 bases and 3 bases, in that order; junction bases with no gene match: 3. The CDR3 spans 14 residues. The CDR3: CASSPSGSYNEQFF. The CDR3 DNA reads TGTGCCAGCAGTCCAAGCGGGAGCTACAATGAGCAGTTCTTC.

The rearrangement joins TRBV6-1 to TRBJ2-7; 8 positions agree with TRBD2. After removal of 6 bases from V and 9 bases from J, the junction contained 13 bases not matched to a gene. CDR3 length: 14 residues. Germline-derived CDR1 and CDR2 are MNHNS and SASEGT. CDR3 DNA sequence: TGTGCCAGCAGAAGGACTAGCCGACCCGACGGGCAGTACTTC. This translates into CASRRTSRPDGQYF.

The chain has TRBV11-1 and TRBJ2-7; TRBD1 matches at 9 bases. The junction had 13 bases not matched to a gene; V was cut back by 5 bases and J by 5 bases. The CDR3 spans 16 residues. Germline CDR1 is SGHAT and CDR2 is FQDESV (reference sequence). The CDR3 nucleotides read TGTGCCAGCAGCCTAGTCGCGGGGACAGGGTTGGACGAGCAGTACTTC. Amino acids: CASSLVAGTGLDEQYF.